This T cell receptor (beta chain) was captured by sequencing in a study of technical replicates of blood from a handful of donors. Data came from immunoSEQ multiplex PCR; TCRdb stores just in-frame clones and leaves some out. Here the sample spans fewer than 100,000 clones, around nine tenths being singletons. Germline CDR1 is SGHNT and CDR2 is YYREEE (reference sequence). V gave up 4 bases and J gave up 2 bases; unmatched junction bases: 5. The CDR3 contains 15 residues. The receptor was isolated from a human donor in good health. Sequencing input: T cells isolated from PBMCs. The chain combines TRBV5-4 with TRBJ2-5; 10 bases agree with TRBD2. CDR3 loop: CASSDSSGRQETQYF. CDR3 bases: TGTGCCAGCAGCGACTCTAGCGGGAGACAAGAGACCCAGTACTTC.